The entry that follows covers one TCR beta chain sequence. This specimen comes from a study of shared clonotypes between healthy human individuals. The wider study: The donor group consisted of two women and a few men, aged 18 to 49.

This CDR3 is built from 19 residues. With V trimmed by 4 bases and J by 3 bases, 13 bases remained unmatched. Germline CDR1 is SEHNR and CDR2 is FQNEAQ (reference sequence). For every subset, genomic DNA was evenly distributed across several immunoSEQ plates. PCR replicates performed on unsorted PBMC used around 0.3 ug DNA, approximately 30,000 T cell genomes. Sequencing used immunoSEQ multiplex PCR; TCRdb keeps in-frame clones, though not all of them. The sample contains hundreds of thousands of clones, roughly three quarters of which appear only once. Every donor, a Caucasian adult, lived in Nashville, Tennessee.

This TCR came from a woman in her thirties or forties in good health. Some clones in this sample may be carry-over from other donors' samples. Sequences were obtained from PBMCs. The gene calls are TRBV7-9 and TRBJ2-7; 15 bases map to TRBD2. This chain's CDR3 is CASSSSGLAGGENLYEQYF. The CDR3 region has the DNA TGTGCCAGCAGCTCGTCGGGACTAGCGGGAGGAGAAAATCTCTACGAGCAGTACTTC.